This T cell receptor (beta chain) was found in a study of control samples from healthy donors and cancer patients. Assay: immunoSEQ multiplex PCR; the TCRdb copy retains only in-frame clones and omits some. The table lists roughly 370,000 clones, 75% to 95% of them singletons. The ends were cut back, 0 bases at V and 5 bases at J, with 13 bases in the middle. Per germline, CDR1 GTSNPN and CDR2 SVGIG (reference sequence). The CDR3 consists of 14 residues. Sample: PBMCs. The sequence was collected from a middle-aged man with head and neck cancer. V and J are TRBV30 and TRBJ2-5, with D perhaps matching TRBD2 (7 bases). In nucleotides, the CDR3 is TGTGCCTGGAGTGTGGGGGGGCTGTTGGAGACCCAGTACTTC. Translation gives CAWSVGGLLETQYF.